This TCR beta chain was sequenced in a study of T cell responses to AZD1222 COVID-19 vaccine. Here immunoSEQ multiplex PCR was the method, and the copy in TCRdb shows in-frame clones only, minus some. The table has some 140,000 clones, 85% to 95% seen once. This clone came up once. The germline V and J ends were trimmed by 2 bases and 4 bases, with 6 bases remaining between them. CDR1 SNHLY and CDR2 FYNNEI come from the germline V gene. CDR3 length: 13 residues. The rearrangement joins TRBV2 to TRBJ1-5; D unresolved. Sequences were derived from peripheral blood, sampled on day 0 of AZD1222 vaccination. The TCR was taken from an adult in good health. In nucleotides, the CDR3 is TGTGCCAGCAGTGAACAGAATAATCAGCCCCAGCATTTT. The encoded protein is CASSEQNNQPQHF.